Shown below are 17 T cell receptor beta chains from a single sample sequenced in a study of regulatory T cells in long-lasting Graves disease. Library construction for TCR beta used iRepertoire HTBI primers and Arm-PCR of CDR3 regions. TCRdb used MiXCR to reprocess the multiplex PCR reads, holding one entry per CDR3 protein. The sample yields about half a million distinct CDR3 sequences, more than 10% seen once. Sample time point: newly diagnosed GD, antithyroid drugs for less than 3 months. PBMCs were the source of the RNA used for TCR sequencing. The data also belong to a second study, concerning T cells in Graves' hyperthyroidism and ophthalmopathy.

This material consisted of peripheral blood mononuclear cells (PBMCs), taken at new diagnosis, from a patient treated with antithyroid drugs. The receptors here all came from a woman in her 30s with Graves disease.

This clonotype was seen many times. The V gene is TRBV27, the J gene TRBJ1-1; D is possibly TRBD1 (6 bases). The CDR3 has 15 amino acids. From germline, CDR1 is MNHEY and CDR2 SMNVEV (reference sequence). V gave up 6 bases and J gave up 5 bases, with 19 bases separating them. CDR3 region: CASSNPTGLGTEAFF. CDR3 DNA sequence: TGTGCCAGCAGCAACCCTACAGGGTTGGGGACTGAAGCTTTCTTT.

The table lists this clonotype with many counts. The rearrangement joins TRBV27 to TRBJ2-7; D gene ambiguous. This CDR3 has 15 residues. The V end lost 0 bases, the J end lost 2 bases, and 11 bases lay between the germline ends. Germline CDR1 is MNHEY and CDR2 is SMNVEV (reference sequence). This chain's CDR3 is CASSLSLASPYEQYF. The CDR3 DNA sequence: TGTGCCAGCAGTTTATCGCTGGCAAGCCCCTACGAGCAGTACTTC.

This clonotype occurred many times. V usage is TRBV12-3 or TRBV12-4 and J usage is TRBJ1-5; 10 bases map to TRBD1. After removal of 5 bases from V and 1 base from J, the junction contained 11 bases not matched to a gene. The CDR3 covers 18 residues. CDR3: CASSPKAGTGASNQPQHF. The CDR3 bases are TGTGCCAGCAGTCCTAAAGCCGGGACAGGGGCCAGCAATCAGCCCCAGCATTTT.

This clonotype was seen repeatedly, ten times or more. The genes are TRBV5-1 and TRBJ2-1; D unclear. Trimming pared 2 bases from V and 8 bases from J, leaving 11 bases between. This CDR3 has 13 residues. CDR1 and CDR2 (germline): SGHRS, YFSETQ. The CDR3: CASSFIGFDEQFF. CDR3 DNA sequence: TGCGCCAGCAGCTTTATAGGTTTTGATGAGCAGTTCTTC.

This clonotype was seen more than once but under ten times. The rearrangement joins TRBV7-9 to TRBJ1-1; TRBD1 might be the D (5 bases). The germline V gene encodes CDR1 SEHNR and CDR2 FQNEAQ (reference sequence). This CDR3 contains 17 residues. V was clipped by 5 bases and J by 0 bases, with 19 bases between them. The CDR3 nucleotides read TGTGCCAGCAGCCAAGCCGGGGGGTGGACTTTGAACACTGAAGCTTTCTTT. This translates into CASSQAGGWTLNTEAFF.

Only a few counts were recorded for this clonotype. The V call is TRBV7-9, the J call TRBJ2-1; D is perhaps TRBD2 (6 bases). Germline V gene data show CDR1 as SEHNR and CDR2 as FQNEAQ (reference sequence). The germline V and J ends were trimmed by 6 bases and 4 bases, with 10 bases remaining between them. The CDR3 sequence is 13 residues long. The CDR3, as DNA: TGTGCCAGCAGAGTCCGGGAGTACAATGAGCAGTTCTTC. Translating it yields CASRVREYNEQFF.

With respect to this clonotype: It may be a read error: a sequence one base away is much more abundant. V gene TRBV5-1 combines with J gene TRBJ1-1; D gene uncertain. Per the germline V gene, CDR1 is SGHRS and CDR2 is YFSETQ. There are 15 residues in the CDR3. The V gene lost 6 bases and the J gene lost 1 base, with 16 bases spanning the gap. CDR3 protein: CASTLEGAGNTEAFF. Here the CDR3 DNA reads TGCGCCAGCACCTTAGAGGGCGCGGGGAACACTGAAGCTTTCTTT.

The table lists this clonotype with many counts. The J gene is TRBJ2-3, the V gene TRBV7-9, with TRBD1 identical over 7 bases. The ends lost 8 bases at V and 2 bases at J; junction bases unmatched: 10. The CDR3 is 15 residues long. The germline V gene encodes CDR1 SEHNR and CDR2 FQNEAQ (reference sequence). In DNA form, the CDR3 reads TGTGCCAGCGTCCTGACGGGACAGCTCACAGATACGCAGTATTTT. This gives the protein CASVLTGQLTDTQYF.

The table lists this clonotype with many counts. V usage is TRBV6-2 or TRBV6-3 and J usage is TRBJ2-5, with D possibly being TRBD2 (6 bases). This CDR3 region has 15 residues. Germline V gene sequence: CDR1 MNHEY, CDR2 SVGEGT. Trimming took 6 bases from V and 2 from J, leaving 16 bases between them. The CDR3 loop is CASRGAGTFQETQYF. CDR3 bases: TGTGCCAGCAGGGGTGCCGGGACTTTTCAAGAGACCCAGTACTTC.

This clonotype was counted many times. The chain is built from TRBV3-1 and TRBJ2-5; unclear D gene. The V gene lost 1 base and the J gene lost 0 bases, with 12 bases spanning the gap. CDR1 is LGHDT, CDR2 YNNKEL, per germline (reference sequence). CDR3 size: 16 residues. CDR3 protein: CASSQGRGSYQETQYF. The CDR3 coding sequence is TGTGCCAGCAGCCAAGGCCGCGGATCTTACCAAGAGACCCAGTACTTC.

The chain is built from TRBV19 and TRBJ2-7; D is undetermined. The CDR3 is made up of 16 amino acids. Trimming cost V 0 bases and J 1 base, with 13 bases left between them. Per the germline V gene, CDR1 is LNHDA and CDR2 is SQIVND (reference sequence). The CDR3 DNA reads TGTGCCAGTAGTATAGATCTCGACCTAGAATCCTACGAGCAGTACTTC. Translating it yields CASSIDLDLESYEQYF.

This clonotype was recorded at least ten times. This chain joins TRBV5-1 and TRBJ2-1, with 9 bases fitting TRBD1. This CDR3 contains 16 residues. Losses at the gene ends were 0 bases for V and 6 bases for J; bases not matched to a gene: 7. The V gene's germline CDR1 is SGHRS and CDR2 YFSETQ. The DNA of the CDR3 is TGCGCCAGCAGCTTGGGGGGACAGGGAAGGAGCAATGAGCAGTTCTTC. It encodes CASSLGGQGRSNEQFF.

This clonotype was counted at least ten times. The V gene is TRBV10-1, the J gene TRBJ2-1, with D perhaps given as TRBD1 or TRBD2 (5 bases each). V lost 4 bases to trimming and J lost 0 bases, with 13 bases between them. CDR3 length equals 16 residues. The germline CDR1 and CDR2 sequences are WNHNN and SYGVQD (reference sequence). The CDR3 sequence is CASSGRKGSSYNEQFF. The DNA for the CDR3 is TGCGCCAGCAGTGGACGGAAGGGGAGCTCCTACAATGAGCAGTTCTTC.

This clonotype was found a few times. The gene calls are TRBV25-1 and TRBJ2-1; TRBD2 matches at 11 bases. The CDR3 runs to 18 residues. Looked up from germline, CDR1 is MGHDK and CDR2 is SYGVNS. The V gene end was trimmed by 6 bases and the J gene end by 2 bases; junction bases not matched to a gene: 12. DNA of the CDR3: TGTGCCAGCAGAGCCGCACTAGCGGGGGCTGGCACCTACAATGAGCAGTTCTTC. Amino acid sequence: CASRAALAGAGTYNEQFF.

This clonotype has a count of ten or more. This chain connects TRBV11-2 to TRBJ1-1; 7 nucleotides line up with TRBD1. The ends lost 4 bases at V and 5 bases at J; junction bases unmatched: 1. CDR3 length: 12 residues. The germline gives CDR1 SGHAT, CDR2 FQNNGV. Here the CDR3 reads CASSSTGTEAFF. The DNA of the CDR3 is TGTGCCAGCAGCTCGACAGGGACTGAAGCTTTCTTT.

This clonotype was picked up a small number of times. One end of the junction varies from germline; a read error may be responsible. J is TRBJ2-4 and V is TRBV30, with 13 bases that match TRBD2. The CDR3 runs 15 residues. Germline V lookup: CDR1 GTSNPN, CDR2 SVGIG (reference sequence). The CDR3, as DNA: TGTGCCTGGAGCGCCGGGACTAGCGGGAAAAACATTCAGCACTTC. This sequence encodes CAWSAGTSGKNIQHF.

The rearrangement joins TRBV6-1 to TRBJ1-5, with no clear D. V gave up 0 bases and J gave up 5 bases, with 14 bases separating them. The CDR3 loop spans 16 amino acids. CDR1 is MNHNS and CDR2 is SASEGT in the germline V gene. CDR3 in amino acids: CASSEAVSRAHQPQHF. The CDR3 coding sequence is TGTGCCAGCAGTGAAGCGGTGTCGAGGGCGCATCAGCCCCAGCATTTT.